These T cell receptor beta chains were read from a single sample in a study of OX40 agonist ivuxolimab in advanced cancers. Some clones are missing from TCRdb's copy, which holds only in-frame ones; the method was immunoSEQ multiplex PCR. The top ten clones hold about 0.76% of a sample with roughly 58,000 clones, 80% to 90% of them seen once. The sample in question was CD4+ or CD8+ T cells sorted from blood, obtained in a trial of the OX40 agonist ivuxolimab. Receptors were obtained from an adult with an advanced solid tumor such as melanoma, head and neck, liver or kidney cancer. The CDR3 runs from the conserved cysteine through the conserved F or W. A D gene is named only where the DNA matches it firmly. Only some rows state a clone size, as once, few, many or a class for expanded clones.

size: once; D: .; V: TRBV5-6; J: TRBJ2-7; CDR3: CASSLDYEQYF; DNA: TGTGCCAGCAGCTTGGACTACGAGCAGTACTTC
size: .; D: TRBD2; V: TRBV4-3; J: TRBJ2-3; CDR3: CASSQEPGLAGRTSTDTQYF; DNA: TGCGCCAGCAGCCAAGAGCCGGGACTAGCGGGACGTACTAGCACAGATACGCAGTATTTT
size: .; D: TRBD2; V: TRBV11-1; J: TRBJ2-1; CDR3: CASSLTSGTSSYNEQFF; DNA: TGTGCCAGCAGCTTAACTAGCGGGACGAGTTCCTACAATGAGCAGTTCTTC
size: .; D: .; V: TRBV14; J: TRBJ2-2; CDR3: CASSHGPYRPAGGELFF; DNA: TGTGCCAGCAGCCATGGGCCATATAGGCCGGCGGGCGGGGAGCTGTTTTTT
size: .; D: .; V: TRBV6-6; J: TRBJ2-1; CDR3: CASSDRLAKGNEQFF; DNA: TGTGCCAGCAGTGACAGACTTGCGAAAGGGAATGAGCAGTTCTTC
size: .; D: .; V: TRBV2; J: TRBJ1-5; CDR3: CASSDDSHQPQHF; DNA: TGTGCCAGCAGCGACGACTCTCACCAGCCCCAGCATTTT
size: .; D: .; V: TRBV28; J: TRBJ2-4; CDR3: CASSLYKAKNIQYF; DNA: TGTGCCAGCAGTTTATATAAAGCCAAAAACATTCAGTACTTC
size: .; D: TRBD1; V: TRBV6-1; J: TRBJ1-1; CDR3: CASSDGTVTEAFF; DNA: TGTGCCAGCAGTGATGGGACAGTCACTGAAGCTTTCTTT
size: .; D: .; V: TRBV20-1; J: TRBJ1-1; CDR3: CSAREATEAFF; DNA: TGCAGTGCTAGAGAGGCCACTGAAGCTTTCTTT
size: .; D: TRBD2; V: TRBV6-4; J: TRBJ2-1; CDR3: CASSDGTSGGEWGEQFF; DNA: TGTGCCAGCAGTGATGGGACTAGCGGAGGTGAATGGGGTGAGCAGTTCTTC
size: .; D: .; V: TRBV7-2; J: TRBJ1-2; CDR3: CASSSQGNYGYTF; DNA: TGTGCCAGCAGCTCTCAGGGTAACTATGGCTACACCTTC
size: .; D: .; V: TRBV27; J: TRBJ1-5; CDR3: CASWQGPQGGQPQHF; DNA: TGTGCCAGCTGGCAGGGACCCCAGGGAGGTCAGCCCCAGCATTTT
size: .; D: .; V: TRBV28; J: TRBJ1-1; CDR3: CASSLVQGMVYTEAFF; DNA: TGTGCCAGCAGTTTAGTCCAGGGGATGGTTTACACTGAAGCTTTCTTT
size: .; D: .; V: TRBV21-1; J: TRBJ2-7; CDR3: CASSPGLPEQYF; DNA: TGTGCCAGCAGCCCGGGCCTACCAGAGCAGTACTTC
size: .; D: .; V: TRBV7-2; J: TRBJ2-1; CDR3: CASSLGWAEYNEQFF; DNA: TGTGCCAGCAGCTTAGGGTGGGCGGAGTACAATGAGCAGTTCTTC
size: once; D: TRBD1; V: TRBV27; J: TRBJ1-2; CDR3: CASSFNRGLGYTF; DNA: TGTGCCAGCAGTTTCAACAGGGGGCTTGGCTACACCTTC
size: once; D: .; V: TRBV19; J: TRBJ2-3; CDR3: CASRSTGTDTQYF; DNA: TGTGCCAGTAGGAGTACAGGCACAGATACGCAGTATTTT
size: .; D: .; V: TRBV30; J: TRBJ1-4; CDR3: CAWSKTRGGTNEKLFF; DNA: TGTGCCTGGAGCAAAACCCGGGGAGGAACTAATGAAAAACTGTTTTTT
size: .; D: TRBD1; V: TRBV27; J: TRBJ1-2; CDR3: CASRGMGQGAGGYTF; DNA: TGTGCCAGCAGGGGCATGGGGCAGGGGGCGGGTGGCTACACCTTC
size: .; D: .; V: TRBV27; J: TRBJ2-7; CDR3: CASSLEDSNNEQYF; DNA: TGTGCCAGCAGTTTAGAGGACAGCAACAACGAGCAGTACTTC
size: few; D: .; V: TRBV9; J: TRBJ2-6; CDR3: CASSVAPGTANVLTF; DNA: TGTGCCAGCAGCGTAGCTCCAGGGACAGCCAACGTCCTGACTTTC
size: .; D: .; V: TRBV18; J: TRBJ2-7; CDR3: CASSPEGRGAYEQYF; DNA: TGTGCCAGCTCACCGGAGGGTCGAGGGGCTTACGAGCAGTACTTC
size: .; D: .; V: TRBV14; J: TRBJ2-7; CDR3: CASSQLIYEQYF; DNA: TGTGCCAGCAGCCAACTAATCTACGAGCAGTACTTC
size: .; D: TRBD1; V: TRBV7-8; J: TRBJ1-2; CDR3: CASSLGQGAYGYTF; DNA: TGTGCCAGCAGCCTAGGACAGGGTGCCTATGGCTACACCTTC
size: .; D: TRBD2; V: TRBV6-5; J: TRBJ2-7; CDR3: CASSWVAGGPGEQYF; DNA: TGTGCCAGCAGTTGGGTAGCGGGAGGGCCTGGCGAGCAGTACTTC
size: once; D: .; V: TRBV6-1; J: TRBJ2-7; CDR3: CASSDRGRTAYEQYF; DNA: TGTGCCAGCAGTGATAGGGGCCGGACTGCCTACGAGCAGTACTTC
size: .; D: .; V: TRBV28; J: TRBJ2-1; CDR3: CASSFPGRGGQFF; DNA: TGTGCCAGCAGTTTCCCCGGACGGGGTGGGCAGTTCTTC
size: .; D: TRBD2; V: TRBV28; J: TRBJ2-5; CDR3: CASSELTGTSGKWYQETQYF; DNA: TGTGCCAGCAGTGAACTCACCGGGACTAGCGGGAAATGGTACCAAGAGACCCAGTACTTC
size: .; D: TRBD2; V: TRBV7-9; J: TRBJ2-1; CDR3: CASSLPFRLAGVYDEQFF; DNA: TGTGCCAGCAGCTTACCCTTCCGACTAGCGGGAGTTTATGATGAGCAGTTCTTC
size: .; D: .; V: TRBV6-5; J: TRBJ2-7; CDR3: CASSYAPDTDEQYF; DNA: TGTGCCAGCAGTTATGCCCCGGACACTGACGAGCAGTACTTC
size: .; D: TRBD2; V: TRBV7-8; J: TRBJ2-3; CDR3: CASSLATSSGRSTDTQYF; DNA: TGTGCCAGCAGCTTAGCAACCTCAAGCGGGAGGAGCACAGATACGCAGTATTTT
size: .; D: TRBD2; V: TRBV7-2; J: TRBJ2-5; CDR3: CASSLTSGRTETQYF; DNA: TGTGCCAGCAGCCTGACTAGCGGGAGGACGGAGACCCAGTACTTC